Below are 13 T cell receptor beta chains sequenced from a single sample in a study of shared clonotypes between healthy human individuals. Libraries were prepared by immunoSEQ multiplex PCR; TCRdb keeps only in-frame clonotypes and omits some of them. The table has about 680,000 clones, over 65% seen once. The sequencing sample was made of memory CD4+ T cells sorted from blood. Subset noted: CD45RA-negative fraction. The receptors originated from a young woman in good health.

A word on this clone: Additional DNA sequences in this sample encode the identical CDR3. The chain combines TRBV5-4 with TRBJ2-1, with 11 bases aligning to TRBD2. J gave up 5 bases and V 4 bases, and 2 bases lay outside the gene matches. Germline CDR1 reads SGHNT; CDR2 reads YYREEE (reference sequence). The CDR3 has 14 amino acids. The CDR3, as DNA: TGTGCCAGCAGCCCGACTAGCGGGGACAATGAGCAGTTCTTC. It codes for CASSPTSGDNEQFF. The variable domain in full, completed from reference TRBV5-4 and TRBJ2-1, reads ETGVTQSPTHLIKTRGQQVTLRCSSQSGHNTVSWYQQALGQGPQFIFQYYREEENGRGNFPPRFSGLQFPNYSSELNVNALELDDSALYLCASSPTSGDNEQFFGPGTRLTVL.

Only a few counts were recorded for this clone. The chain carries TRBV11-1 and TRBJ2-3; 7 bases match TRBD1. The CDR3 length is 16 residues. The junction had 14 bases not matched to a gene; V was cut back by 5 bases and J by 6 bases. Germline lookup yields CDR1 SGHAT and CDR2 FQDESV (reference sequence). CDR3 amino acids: CASSPQTGRLVDTQYF. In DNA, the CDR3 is TGTGCCAGCAGCCCCCAGACAGGGCGGCTGGTGGATACGCAGTATTTT.

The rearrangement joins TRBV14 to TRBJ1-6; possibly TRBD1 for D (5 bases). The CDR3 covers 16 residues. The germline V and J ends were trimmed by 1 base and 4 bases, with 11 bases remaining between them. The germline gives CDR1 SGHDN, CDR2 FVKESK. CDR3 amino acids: CASSQVAGPYNSPLHF. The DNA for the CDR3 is TGTGCCAGCAGCCAAGTGGCAGGGCCTTATAATTCACCCCTCCACTTT.

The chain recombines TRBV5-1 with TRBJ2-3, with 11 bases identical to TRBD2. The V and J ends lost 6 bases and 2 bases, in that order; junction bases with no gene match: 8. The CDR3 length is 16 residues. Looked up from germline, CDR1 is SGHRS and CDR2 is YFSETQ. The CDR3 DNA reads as TGCGCCAGCACACTAGCGGGAGTGGGAATCACAGATACGCAGTATTTT. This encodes CASTLAGVGITDTQYF.

CDR3 loop: CASSLRQGLEAFF. The CDR3 nucleotides read TGTGCCAGCAGCCTCAGACAGGGGTTAGAAGCTTTCTTT. V is TRBV7-8 and J is TRBJ1-1; 8 positions agree with TRBD1. V was clipped by 5 bases and J by 8 bases; unmatched bases: 7. The V gene's germline CDR1 is SGHVS and CDR2 FQNEAQ. The CDR3 is made up of 13 amino acids.

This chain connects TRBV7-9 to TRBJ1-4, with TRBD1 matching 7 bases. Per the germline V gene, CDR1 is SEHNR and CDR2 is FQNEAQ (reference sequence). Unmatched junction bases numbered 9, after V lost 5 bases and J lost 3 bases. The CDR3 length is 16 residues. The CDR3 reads CASSPLFQGANEKLFF. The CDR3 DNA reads TGTGCCAGCAGCCCATTGTTTCAGGGGGCTAATGAAAAACTGTTTTTT.

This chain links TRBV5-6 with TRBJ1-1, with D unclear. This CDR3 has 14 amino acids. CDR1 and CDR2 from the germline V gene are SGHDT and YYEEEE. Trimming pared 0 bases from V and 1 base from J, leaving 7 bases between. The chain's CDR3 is CASSLVGENTEAFF. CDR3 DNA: TGTGCCAGCAGCTTGGTTGGGGAGAACACTGAAGCTTTCTTT.

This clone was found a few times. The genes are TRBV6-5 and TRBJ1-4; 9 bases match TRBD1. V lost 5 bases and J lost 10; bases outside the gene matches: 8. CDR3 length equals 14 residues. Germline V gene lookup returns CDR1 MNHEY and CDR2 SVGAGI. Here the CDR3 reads CASSPPGQGRKLFF. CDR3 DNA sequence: TGTGCCAGCAGTCCACCGGGACAGGGTCGAAAACTGTTTTTT.

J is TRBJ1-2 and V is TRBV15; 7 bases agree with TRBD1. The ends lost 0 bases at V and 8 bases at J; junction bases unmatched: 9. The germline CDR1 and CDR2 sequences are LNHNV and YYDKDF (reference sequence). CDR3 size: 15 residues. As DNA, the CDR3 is TGTGCCACCAGCAGAGATCCTGGGACAGCCGACGGCTACACCTTC. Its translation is CATSRDPGTADGYTF.

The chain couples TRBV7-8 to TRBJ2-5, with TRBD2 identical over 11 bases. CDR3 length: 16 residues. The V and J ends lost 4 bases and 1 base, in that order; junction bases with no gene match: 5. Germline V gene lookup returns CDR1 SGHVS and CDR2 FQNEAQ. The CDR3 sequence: CASSWRLAGTQETQYF. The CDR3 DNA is TGTGCCAGCAGCTGGCGACTAGCGGGGACCCAAGAGACCCAGTACTTC.

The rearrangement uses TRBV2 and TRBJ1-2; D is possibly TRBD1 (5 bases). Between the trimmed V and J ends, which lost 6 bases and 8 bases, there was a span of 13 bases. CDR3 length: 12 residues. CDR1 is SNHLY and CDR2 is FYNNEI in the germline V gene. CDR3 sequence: CASSLGRGGYTF. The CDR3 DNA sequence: TGTGCCAGCAGCCTGGGACGGGGCGGCTACACCTTC. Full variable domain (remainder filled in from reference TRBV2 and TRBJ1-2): EPEVTQTPSHQVTQMGQEVILRCVPISNHLYFYWYRQILGQKVEFLVSFYNNEISEKSEIFDDQFSVERPDGSNFTLKIRSTKLEDSAMYFCASSLGRGGYTFGSGTRLTVV.

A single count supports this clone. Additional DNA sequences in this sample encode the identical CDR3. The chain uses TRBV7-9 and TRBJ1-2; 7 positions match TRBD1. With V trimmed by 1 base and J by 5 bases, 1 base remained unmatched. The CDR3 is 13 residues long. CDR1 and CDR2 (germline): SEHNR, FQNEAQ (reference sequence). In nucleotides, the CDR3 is TGTGCCAGCAGCTTAGGACAGGGTTATGGCTACACCTTC. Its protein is CASSLGQGYGYTF. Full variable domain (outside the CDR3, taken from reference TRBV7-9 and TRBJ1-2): DTGVSQNPRHKITKRGQNVTFRCDPISEHNRLYWYRQTLGQGPEFLTYFQNEAQLEKSRLLSDRFSAERPKGSFSTLEIQRTEQGDSAMYLCASSLGQGYGYTFGSGTRLTVV.

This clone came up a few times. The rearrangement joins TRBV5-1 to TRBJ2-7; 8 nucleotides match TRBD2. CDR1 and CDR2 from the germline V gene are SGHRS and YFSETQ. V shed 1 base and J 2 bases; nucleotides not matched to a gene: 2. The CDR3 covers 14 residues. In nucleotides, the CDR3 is TGCGCCAGCAGCTTGTTGCGGGGGGCCTACGAGCAGTACTTC. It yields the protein CASSLLRGAYEQYF.